One T cell receptor (beta chain) is described in this entry. No antigen is known for it. Sequencing used immunoSEQ multiplex PCR; TCRdb keeps in-frame clones, though not all of them. In the table there are more than 60,000 clones, around 69% of which are singletons. This entry is derived from a study of vaccination effects on CD4 cells after COVID-19. The overall study: Post-vaccine sample collection fell at a median of 72 days after the second dose.

The V and J ends lost 5 bases and 5 bases, in that order; junction bases with no gene match: 8. Germline V gene sequence: CDR1 LNHDA, CDR2 SQIVND (reference sequence). The length of the CDR3 is 14 residues. Following culture for around 10 days, CD4+ T cells were isolated. Participants got two doses of BNT162b2 or mRNA-1273 vaccine. Vaccine recipients lacked prior SARS-CoV-2 infection and had negative nucleocapsid antibodies. The authors replaced half the medium with IL-2 medium on days 3 and 7. The chain links TRBV19 to TRBJ1-1, with TRBD1 matching over 7 bases. This sequence originates from a human donor who received a COVID-19 vaccine. This specimen was CD4+ T cells from PBMCs cultured without peptide, taken after COVID-19 vaccination. The CDR3: CASSPHRGETEAFF. DNA for the CDR3: TGTGCCAGTAGTCCCCACAGGGGAGAGACTGAAGCTTTCTTT.